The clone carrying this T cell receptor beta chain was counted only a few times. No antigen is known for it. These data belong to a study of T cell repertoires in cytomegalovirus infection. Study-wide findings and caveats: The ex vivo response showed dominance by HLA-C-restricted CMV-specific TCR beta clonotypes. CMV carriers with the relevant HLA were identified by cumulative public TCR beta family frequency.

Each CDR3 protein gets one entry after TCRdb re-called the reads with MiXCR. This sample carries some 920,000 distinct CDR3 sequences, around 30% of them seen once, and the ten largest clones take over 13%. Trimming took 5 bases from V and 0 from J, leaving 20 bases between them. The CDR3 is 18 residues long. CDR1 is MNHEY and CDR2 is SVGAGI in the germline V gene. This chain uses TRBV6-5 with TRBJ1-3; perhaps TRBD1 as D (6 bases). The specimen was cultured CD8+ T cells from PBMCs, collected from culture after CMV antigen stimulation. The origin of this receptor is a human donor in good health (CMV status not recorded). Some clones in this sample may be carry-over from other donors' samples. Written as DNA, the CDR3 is TGTGCCAGCAGTGAAAGACAGGCCCTCTTAAGCTCTGGAAACACCATATATTTT. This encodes CASSERQALLSSGNTIYF.